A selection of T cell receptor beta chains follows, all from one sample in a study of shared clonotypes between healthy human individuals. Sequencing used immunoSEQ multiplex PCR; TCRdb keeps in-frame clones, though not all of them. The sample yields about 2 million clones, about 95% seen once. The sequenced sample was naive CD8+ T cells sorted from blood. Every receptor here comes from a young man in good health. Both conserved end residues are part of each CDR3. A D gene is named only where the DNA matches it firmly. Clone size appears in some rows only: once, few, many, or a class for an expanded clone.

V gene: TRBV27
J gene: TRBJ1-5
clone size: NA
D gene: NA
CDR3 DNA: TGTGCCAGCAGTCCGACGGGTTCCAATCAGCCCCAGCATTTT
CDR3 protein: CASSPTGSNQPQHF

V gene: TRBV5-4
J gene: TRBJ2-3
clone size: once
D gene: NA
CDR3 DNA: TGTGCCAGCGAAGCGCAGGGGACAGATACGCAGTATTTT
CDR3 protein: CASEAQGTDTQYF

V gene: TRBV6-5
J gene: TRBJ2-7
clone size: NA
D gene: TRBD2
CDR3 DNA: TGTGCCAGCCATTCTACTAGCGGGGCCTACGAGCAGTACTTC
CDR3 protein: CASHSTSGAYEQYF

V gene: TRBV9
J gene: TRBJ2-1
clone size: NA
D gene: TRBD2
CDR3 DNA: TGTGCCAGCAGCGCCCCGGGGGGCTACAATGAGCAGTTCTTC
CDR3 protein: CASSAPGGYNEQFF

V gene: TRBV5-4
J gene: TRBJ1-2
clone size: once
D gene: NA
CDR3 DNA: TGTGCCAGCAGCTTCAGAGGGACGGGTGGCTACACCTTC
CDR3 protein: CASSFRGTGGYTF

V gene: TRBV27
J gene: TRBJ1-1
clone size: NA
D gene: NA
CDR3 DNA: TGTGCCAGCACTAAAGAGGGAGCAGGGAGGTCGAACACTGAAGCTTTCTTT
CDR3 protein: CASTKEGAGRSNTEAFF

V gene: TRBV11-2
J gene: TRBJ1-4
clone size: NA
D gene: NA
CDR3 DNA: TGTGCCAGCAGCTTATTCTCGACCATTGAGGAAAAACTGTTTTTT
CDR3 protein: CASSLFSTIEEKLFF

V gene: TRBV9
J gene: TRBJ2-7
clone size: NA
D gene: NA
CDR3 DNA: TGTGCCAGCAGCGTAGGGGACCTCCGGAGCTCCTACGAGCAGTACTTC
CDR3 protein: CASSVGDLRSSYEQYF

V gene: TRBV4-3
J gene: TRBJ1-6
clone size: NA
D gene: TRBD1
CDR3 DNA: TGCGCCAGCAGCCAAGATATTCCCGGGACAGGGGACGAGAGCTCCTATAATTCACCCCTCCACTTT
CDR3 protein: CASSQDIPGTGDESSYNSPLHF

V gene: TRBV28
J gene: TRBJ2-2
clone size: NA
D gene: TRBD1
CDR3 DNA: TGTGCCAGCGCGCGGGACAGGGGCACCGGGGAGCTGTTTTTT
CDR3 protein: CASARDRGTGELFF

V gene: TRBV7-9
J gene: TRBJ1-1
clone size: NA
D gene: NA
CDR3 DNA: TGTGCCAGCAGCTTAGGGCAGGGGCGGGACACTGAAGCTTTCTTT
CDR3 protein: CASSLGQGRDTEAFF

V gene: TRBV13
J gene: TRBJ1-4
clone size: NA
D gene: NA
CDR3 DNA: TGTGCCAGCAGCGATCGATCCCTTGGGAATGAAAAACTGTTTTTT
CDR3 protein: CASSDRSLGNEKLFF

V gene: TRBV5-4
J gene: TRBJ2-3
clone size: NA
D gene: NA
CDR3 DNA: TGTGCCAGCAGCTTGAGGCAGGCTAAGAGCACAGATACGCAGTATTTT
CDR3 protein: CASSLRQAKSTDTQYF

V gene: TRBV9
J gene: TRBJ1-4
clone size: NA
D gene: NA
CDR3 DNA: TGTGCCAGCAGCGCCTCCATAGGAGGGGAAAAACTGTTTTTT
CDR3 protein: CASSASIGGEKLFF

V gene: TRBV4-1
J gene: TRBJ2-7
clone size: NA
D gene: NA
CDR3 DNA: TGCGCCAGCAGCCAAAAGGACTCTAACTCCTACGAGCAGTACTTC
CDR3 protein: CASSQKDSNSYEQYF

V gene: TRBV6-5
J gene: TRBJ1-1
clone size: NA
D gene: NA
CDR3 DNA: TGTGCCAGCAGTTACACCACGGGAGAAGCTTTCTTT
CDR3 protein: CASSYTTGEAFF

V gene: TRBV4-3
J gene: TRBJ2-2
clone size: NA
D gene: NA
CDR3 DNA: TGCGCCAGCGGCCAAGATGGGACACCATACACCGGGGAGCTGTTTTTT
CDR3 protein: CASGQDGTPYTGELFF

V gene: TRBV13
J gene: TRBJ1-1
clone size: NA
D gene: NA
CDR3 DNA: TGTGCCAGCAGCTTAGAAACCGGGGACACTGAAGCTTTCTTT
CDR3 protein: CASSLETGDTEAFF

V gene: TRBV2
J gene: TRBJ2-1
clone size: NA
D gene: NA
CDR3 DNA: TGTGCCAGCAGTGAGTCTGGGCAGGTGATCTACAATGAGCAGTTCTTC
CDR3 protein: CASSESGQVIYNEQFF

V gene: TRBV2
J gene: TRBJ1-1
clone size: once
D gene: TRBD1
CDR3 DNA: TGTGCCAGCAGTACAGGGGACACTGAAGCTTTCTTT
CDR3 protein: CASSTGDTEAFF

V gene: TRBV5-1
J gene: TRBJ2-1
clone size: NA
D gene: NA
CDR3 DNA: TGCGCCAGCAGCTTTGGACGGAACAATGAGCAGTTCTTC
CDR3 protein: CASSFGRNNEQFF

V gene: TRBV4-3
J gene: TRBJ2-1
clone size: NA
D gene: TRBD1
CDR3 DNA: TGCGCCAGCAGCCCCGGGACAGGGCCCTTTTTCGAGCAGTTCTTC
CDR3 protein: CASSPGTGPFFEQFF

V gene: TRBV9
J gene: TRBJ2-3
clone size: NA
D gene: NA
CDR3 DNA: TGTGCCAGCAGCGTAGGGGCTGGGGGCACAGATACGCAGTATTTT
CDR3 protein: CASSVGAGGTDTQYF

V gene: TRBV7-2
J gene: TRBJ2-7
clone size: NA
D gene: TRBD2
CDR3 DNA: TGTGCCAGCAGCCTCGGGGGGGGAGGCTACGAGCAGTACTTC
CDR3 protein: CASSLGGGGYEQYF

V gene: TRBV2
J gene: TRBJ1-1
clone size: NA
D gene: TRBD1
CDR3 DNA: TGTGCCAGCAGTGCTACAGGGGGGTTGAACACTGAAGCTTTCTTT
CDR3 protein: CASSATGGLNTEAFF

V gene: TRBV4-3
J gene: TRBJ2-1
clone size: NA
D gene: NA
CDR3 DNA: TGCGCCAGCAGCCAGGAGAGAGCAAGATACAATGAGCAGTTCTTC
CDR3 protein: CASSQERARYNEQFF

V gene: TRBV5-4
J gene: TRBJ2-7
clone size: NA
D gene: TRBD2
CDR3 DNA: TGTGCCAGCAGCTTTGGGGGGGGACCCTCCTACGAGCAGTACTTC
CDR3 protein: CASSFGGGPSYEQYF

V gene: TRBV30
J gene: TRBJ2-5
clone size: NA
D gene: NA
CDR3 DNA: TGTGCCTGGAGCGATGGACAAGGGCGGGAGACCCAGTACTTC
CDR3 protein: CAWSDGQGRETQYF

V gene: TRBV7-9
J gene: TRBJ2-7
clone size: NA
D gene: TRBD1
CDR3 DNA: TGTGCCAGCAGCTCTCTACAGGGGCGCTACGAGCAGTACTTC
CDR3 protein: CASSSLQGRYEQYF

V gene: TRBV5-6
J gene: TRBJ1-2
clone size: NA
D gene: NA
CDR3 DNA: TGTGCCAGCAGCCCCGGGACAACCTATGGCTACACCTTC
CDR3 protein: CASSPGTTYGYTF

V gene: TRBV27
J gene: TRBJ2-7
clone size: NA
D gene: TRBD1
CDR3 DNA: TGTGCCAGCAGTTCCAGACAGGGTATCTACGAGCAGTACTTC
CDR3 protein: CASSSRQGIYEQYF

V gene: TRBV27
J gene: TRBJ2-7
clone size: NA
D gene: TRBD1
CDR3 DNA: TGTGCCAGCAGTCCGGGGACAGACTACGAGCAGTACTTC
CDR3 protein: CASSPGTDYEQYF

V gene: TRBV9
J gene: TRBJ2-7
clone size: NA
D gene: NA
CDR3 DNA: TGTGCCAGCAGCGTATCCCGATCTGGATACGAGCAGTACTTC
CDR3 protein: CASSVSRSGYEQYF

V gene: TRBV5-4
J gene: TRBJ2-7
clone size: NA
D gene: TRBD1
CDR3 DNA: TGTGCCAGCAGCTACAGTGGACAGGGGGGCTACGAGCAGTACTTC
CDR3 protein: CASSYSGQGGYEQYF

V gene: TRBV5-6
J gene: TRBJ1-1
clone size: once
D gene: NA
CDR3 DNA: TGTGCCAGCAATATCCAGGGTGGCACTGAAGCTTTCTTT
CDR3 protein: CASNIQGGTEAFF

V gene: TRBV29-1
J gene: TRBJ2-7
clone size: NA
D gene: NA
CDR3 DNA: TGCAGCGCCTCTGGACAGACCGGGACTAACTACGAGCAGTACTTC
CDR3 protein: CSASGQTGTNYEQYF

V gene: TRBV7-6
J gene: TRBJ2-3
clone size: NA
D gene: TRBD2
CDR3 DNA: TGTGCCAGCAGCTCCGGGACTAGCGGGAGCCCAACTTATACGCAGTATTTT
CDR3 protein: CASSSGTSGSPTYTQYF